The clone carrying this T cell receptor (beta chain) was counted between two and nine times. There are 16 residues in the CDR3. Trimming took 6 bases from V and 2 from J; bases not matched to a gene: 5. Germline V gene data show CDR1 as MDHEN and CDR2 as SYDVKM. TCRdb recomputed calls from the RT-PCR reads with MiXCR, one row per CDR3 protein. The data contain more than 600,000 distinct CDR3 sequences, 12% to 15% of them singletons. V and J are TRBV28 and TRBJ2-1, with 12 bases identical to TRBD2. The specimen was memory CD4+ T cells from blood. The sequence was collected from a female donor in good health, serving as a healthy control. CDR3 in amino acids: CASRTGTSGPYNEQFF. The CDR3 coding sequence is TGTGCCAGCAGGACCGGGACTAGCGGGCCCTACAATGAGCAGTTCTTC.